One T cell receptor beta chain is described in this entry. Its antigen is currently not known. Base quality data are lacking; no much larger clone is found one base away. TCRbeta CDR3 regions were amplified from genomic DNA using the immunoSEQ Assay, a bias-controlled multiplex PCR. In the authors' own workflow: The number of nucleated cells in each sample was estimated by amplification of reference gene primers within the assay. Sequence reads were collapsed and filtered to measure the absolute abundance of every unique TCRbeta CDR3 rearrangement. For each sample, productive Simpson clonality was calculated by taking the square root of Simpson's diversity index across productive rearrangements. TCRdb took this table from immuneACCESS and kept in-frame rearrangements with V and J called. Such tables lack part of the clones; where checked against another copy, unresolved V genes explain under half of the gap, and the rest is unexplained. D and trimming come from the DNA, and the V and J calls and clone size come from that table. Present in this sample are 200,000 to 250,000 clones, about 87% of which were seen just once. The ten largest account for 2% to 3% of the sample.

The sample comes from a study of blood T cell repertoires in COVID-19 (dated by TCRdb to about 2020). As for the study more broadly: Samples from collaborators originated in the United States, Italy and Spain and spanned both the acute and convalescent phases of COVID-19. Samples were obtained from the ongoing ImmuneRACE study (first 160 participants) and from over 1,000 subjects provided by 6 global collaborators. A freely available public database, intended as a resource for researchers studying the immune response to SARS-CoV-2, is where the repertoires were released. The sample metadata nearly always contained a de-identified subject ID, COVID-19 status, age in years and sex. Where available, HLA class I and class II types were obtained from metadata supplied by the sample provider rather than from assay-based typing. The material from the prospective study consisted of cDNA or gDNA derived from T cells, B-cell-depleted T cells, or PBMCs. The dataset comprised deeply sampled blood TCRbeta repertoires from subjects exposed to, actively infected with, or recovered from COVID-19. What the study reported, not specific to this receptor: How much clinical and demographic metadata was included differed by source and by participant, and the metadata was provided uncurated.

In Seattle, one collaborating source enrolled patients while the infection was active and tracked those patients longitudinally over the course of disease. Collaborating institutions collected whole blood in K2EDTA tubes following their own protocols. For TCRbeta analysis, collaborators shipped samples in one of three forms: frozen whole blood, isolated PBMCs, or DNA extracted from either of those sample types. CDR1 LGHNT and CDR2 FRNRAP were looked up in the germline V gene. There are 12 amino acids in the CDR3, from cysteine to phenylalanine inclusive. The sequence is cut down to CDR3 DNA, 36 bases in frame from base 1. Trimming takes 6 bases off V and 7 bases off J; junction bases not matched to a gene: 3.

The chain joins TRBV12-5 to TRBJ2-1; TRBD2 lines up with 7 middle nucleotides. Sequencing was performed on peripheral blood. The receptor was isolated from a man aged 30-40 years with COVID-19, enrolled during active disease. Read as DNA, the sequence is TGTGCTAGTGGGGAGCGGGGAAATGAGCAGTTCTTC. It is translated as CASGERGNEQFF.